This T cell receptor beta chain emerged from a study of T cell changes during pregnancy in multiple sclerosis. The assay was immunoSEQ multiplex PCR, and TCRdb's table has in-frame clones only and misses some. The top ten hold 0.6% to 0.8% of the sample, which has 38,000 or so clones, 90% to 95% seen once. The germline V and J ends were trimmed by 0 bases and 2 bases, with 13 bases remaining between them. Germline V lookup: CDR1 SGHTA, CDR2 FQGNSA. CDR3 length: 16 amino acids. Here the sequenced sample was CD4+ T cells from peripheral blood mononuclear cells, taken in the second trimester of pregnancy. This chain joins TRBV7-2 and TRBJ1-2; possibly TRBD1 for D (6 bases). This TCR was recovered from a female donor in good health, enrolled as a control in a pregnancy study. CDR3: CASSLAGARSNYGYTF. For the CDR3, the DNA is TGTGCCAGCAGCTTAGCGGGGGCCCGCAGCAACTATGGCTACACCTTC. Combining the CDR3 with reference TRBV7-2 and TRBJ1-2 gives the whole variable domain GAGVSQSPSNKVTEKGKDVELRCDPISGHTALYWYRQSLGQGLEFLIYFQGNSAPDKSGLPSDRFSAERTGGSVSTLTIQRTQQEDSAVYLCASSLAGARSNYGYTFGSGTRLTVV.